The 10 T cell receptor beta chains in this list originate from one sample, sequenced in a study of blood T cell repertoires in COVID-19. Profiled with immunoSEQ multiplex PCR; TCRdb holds only in-frame clones, not every one. This sample carries roughly 280,000 clones, 87% of them seen once, and the ten largest clones take around 2.2%. Source material: peripheral blood. The receptors come from a woman in her forties or fifties who had recovered from COVID-19.

The chain links TRBV5-4 to TRBJ2-7; no reliable D call. Trimming removed 1 base at V and 3 bases at J, with 14 bases between. The CDR3 has 15 amino acids. Germline loops: CDR1 SGHNT, CDR2 YYREEE (reference sequence). The CDR3 region has the DNA TGTGCCAGCAGCTTGACCCCCGGGTCCAGCTACGAGCAGTACTTC. This gives the protein CASSLTPGSSYEQYF.

This clone was counted once. The V gene is TRBV30, the J gene TRBJ2-3; D may be TRBD1 (6 bases). The CDR3 runs to 15 residues. Trimming shortened V by 3 bases and J by 3 bases, and 16 bases separated the two germline ends. The germline V gene has CDR1 GTSNPN and CDR2 SVGIG (reference sequence). CDR3 in DNA: TGTGCCTGGAGCCATCGGGCGACAGGTACAGATACGCAGTATTTT. It specifies CAWSHRATGTDTQYF.

This clone was recorded only once. V is TRBV11-2 and J is TRBJ1-1; the D is unclear. V gave up 0 bases and J gave up 7 bases, with 9 bases separating them. Germline V gives CDR1 SGHAT, CDR2 FQNNGV. The CDR3 covers 13 residues. The CDR3 DNA sequence: TGTGCCAGCAGCTTAGATCGCACAGTTGAAGCTTTCTTT. Translated: CASSLDRTVEAFF.

CDR3 sequence (DNA): TGTGCCAGCAGTTACGGGGCGGTAAAGCAGTTCTTC. The encoded protein is CASSYGAVKQFF. This chain links TRBV6-2 or TRBV6-3 with TRBJ2-1, with D possibly matching TRBD1 (5 bases). Germline V gives CDR1 MNHEY, CDR2 SVGEGT. Trimming removed 2 bases from V and 11 bases from J, with 10 bases in between. There are 12 residues in the CDR3.

This CDR3 reads CASSFLQQNTGELFF. CDR3 nucleotides: TGTGCCAGCAGCTTCCTACAGCAGAACACCGGGGAGCTGTTTTTT. This chain connects TRBV5-8 to TRBJ2-2, with D hard to call. This CDR3 region has 15 residues. The V gene lost 2 bases and the J gene lost 1 base, with 9 bases spanning the gap. Germline CDR1 and CDR2: SGHTS and YDEGEE.

This clone appeared a few times. The rearrangement uses TRBV11-1 and TRBJ2-1, with unresolved D. CDR1 is SGHAT, CDR2 FQDESV, per germline (reference sequence). The CDR3 length is 12 residues. V lost 6 bases and J 10 bases, leaving 13 bases between the germline ends. The CDR3 here is CASSTTLIEQFF. The CDR3 bases are TGTGCCAGCAGTACGACTTTAATCGAGCAGTTCTTC.

The gene calls are TRBV7-2 and TRBJ1-5; the D is unclear. Germline values: CDR1 SGHTA, CDR2 FQGNSA. The CDR3 covers 14 residues. With 3 bases removed from V and 5 bases from J, the gap between germline ends came to 11 bases. CDR3 nucleotide sequence: TGTGCCAGCAGCTTGGCCGGGTCCCATCAGCCCCAGCATTTT. Protein sequence: CASSLAGSHQPQHF.

In regard to this clone: A much more abundant neighbour one base away suggests this may be a read error. The rearrangement uses TRBV2 and TRBJ1-2, with 7 bases aligning to TRBD1. This CDR3 has 14 residues. Unmatched junction bases numbered 3, after V lost 4 bases and J lost 1 base. Germline CDR1 is SNHLY and CDR2 is FYNNEI. The CDR3 loop is CASSGDSFNYGYTF. DNA of the CDR3: TGTGCCAGCAGTGGGGACAGTTTTAACTATGGCTACACCTTC.

This clone appeared a single time. This rearrangement joins TRBV20-1 to TRBJ2-7; D not certain. CDR3 length equals 12 residues. The V and J ends lost 3 bases and 0 bases respectively, with 6 bases between them. Germline V gene data show CDR1 as DFQATT and CDR2 as SNEGSKA (reference sequence). The CDR3, as DNA: TGCAGTGCTAGTTATAGCTCCTACGAGCAGTACTTC. This translates into CSASYSSYEQYF.

The V and J genes are TRBV19 and TRBJ2-7; TRBD2 agrees at 7 bases. Trimming took 8 bases from V and 0 from J; bases not matched to a gene: 4. This CDR3 is built from 13 residues. Germline CDR1 and CDR2: LNHDA and SQIVND (reference sequence). In DNA form, the CDR3 reads TGTGCCAGTGCTAGCGGCTTCTCCTACGAGCAGTACTTC. It specifies CASASGFSYEQYF. The full variable domain, in which reference TRBV19 and TRBJ2-7 provide the parts outside the CDR3, is DGGITQSPKYLFRKEGQNVTLSCEQNLNHDAMYWYRQDPGQGLRLIYYSQIVNDFQKGDIAEGYSVSREKKESFPLTVTSAQKNPTAFYLCASASGFSYEQYFGPGTRLTVT.